The 24 T cell receptor beta chains reported below all come from one sample, sequenced in a study of blood T cell repertoires in COVID-19 (dated by TCRdb to about 2020). Library construction relied on the immunoSEQ multiplex PCR assay. Held by TCRdb, this immuneACCESS table contains in-frame sequences only and omits some clones. Under half of the omission traces to an unresolved V gene where checked; the cause of the rest is unknown. The sample includes 100,000 or so clones, with around 91% observed a single time. About 34% of the sample is held by the ten biggest clonotypes. The material sequenced was peripheral blood. These TCRs come from a woman older than 75 with acute or convalescent COVID-19.

This chain connects TRBV13 to TRBJ1-1, with D unresolved. The germline gives CDR1 PRHDT, CDR2 FYEKMQ (reference sequence). Between the trimmed V and J ends, which lost 1 base and 8 bases, there was a span of 5 bases. CDR3 length: 11 amino acids. The CDR3: CASSLDGEAFF. As DNA, the CDR3 is TGTGCCAGCAGCTTAGACGGGGAAGCTTTCTTT.

The chain couples TRBV6-5 to TRBJ2-7; the match to TRBD2 covers 8 bases. Trimming at V came to 9 bases and at J to 4 bases, leaving 8 bases not matched to a gene. Per germline, CDR1 MNHEY and CDR2 SVGAGI. The CDR3 extends over 13 amino acids. The CDR3 nucleotides are TGTGCCAGTTCCGGCGGGGGGAAGTACGAGCAGTACTTC. Residues: CASSGGGKYEQYF.

The V call is TRBV7-9, the J call TRBJ1-2; 9 bases are a match to TRBD1. J lost 3 bases, V lost 3 bases, and 11 bases had no gene match. The CDR3 has 17 residues. Germline V gene data show CDR1 as SEHNR and CDR2 as FQNEAQ (reference sequence). CDR3 residues: CASSFSRQGDKDYGYTF. The CDR3 DNA is TGTGCCAGCAGCTTTTCGAGACAGGGGGATAAGGACTATGGCTACACCTTC.

The V and J genes are TRBV18 and TRBJ1-4; no definite D call. This CDR3 region has 15 residues. Germline lookup yields CDR1 KGHSH and CDR2 LQKENI. V shed 5 bases and J shed 1 base, with 11 bases lying between them. CDR3 coding DNA: TGTGCCAGCTCAGCCCTTCCAGGAACTAATGAAAAACTGTTTTTT. This sequence encodes CASSALPGTNEKLFF.

The chain uses TRBV10-2 and TRBJ1-2, with D uncertain. Trimming removed 6 bases from V and 0 bases from J, with 29 bases in between. This CDR3 has 20 residues. Per germline, CDR1 WSHSY and CDR2 SAAADI. CDR3 residues: CASRDSRITITGTTNYGYTF. Here the CDR3 DNA reads TGCGCCAGCAGGGACTCACGCATTACCATAACGGGCACGACTAACTATGGCTACACCTTC.

The chain is built from TRBV5-1 and TRBJ2-5, with D perhaps matching TRBD2 (6 bases). Germline V gene lookup returns CDR1 SGHRS and CDR2 YFSETQ. The CDR3 spans 14 residues. The germline V and J ends were trimmed by 5 bases and 3 bases, with 14 bases remaining between them. CDR3 sequence: CASSNTRGEETQYF. The CDR3 DNA reads as TGCGCCAGCAGTAATACGCGGGGCGAAGAGACCCAGTACTTC.

The chain employs TRBV10-3 and TRBJ2-3; 7 bases match TRBD2. V shed 7 bases, J shed 5 bases, and the junction held 12 bases outside the gene matches. Germline values: CDR1 ENHRY, CDR2 SYGVKD. The CDR3 is made up of 15 amino acids. CDR3 DNA sequence: TGTGCCATCAATCCAGCTAGCGGACGGGGAGATACGCAGTATTTT. It is translated as CAINPASGRGDTQYF.

V and J are TRBV19 and TRBJ1-6; 10 positions agree with TRBD1. Germline V lookup: CDR1 LNHDA, CDR2 SQIVND (reference sequence). There are 16 residues in the CDR3. CDR3 sequence: CATSSTGGQGRSPLHF. In nucleotides, the CDR3 is TGTGCAACATCCTCTACCGGGGGACAGGGGCGGTCACCCCTCCACTTT.

The chain combines TRBV2 with TRBJ2-7; D ambiguous. Germline CDR1 and CDR2: SNHLY and FYNNEI. The CDR3 length is 14 residues. Trimming left V 3 bases short and J 0 bases short, with 9 bases between. The CDR3 protein is CASSDVRSSYEQYF. In DNA form, the CDR3 reads TGTGCCAGCAGTGACGTCCGGTCCTCCTACGAGCAGTACTTC.

This clone appeared a few times. The chain joins TRBV5-1 to TRBJ1-1; D is unclear. The CDR3 consists of 12 residues. The germline gives CDR1 SGHRS, CDR2 YFSETQ. Trimming left V 7 bases short and J 0 bases short, with 7 bases between. This chain's CDR3 is CASSKLNTEAFF. For the CDR3, the DNA is TGCGCCAGCTCCAAGCTGAACACTGAAGCTTTCTTT.

The rearrangement joins TRBV4-2 to TRBJ2-2; 8 nucleotides line up with TRBD2. J lost 9 bases, V lost 1 base, and 10 bases had no gene match. CDR3 length: 16 residues. CDR1 and CDR2 (germline): LGHNA, YNFKEQ. This CDR3 reads CASSQGNGGALRELFF. DNA of the CDR3: TGTGCCAGCAGCCAAGGCAACGGGGGGGCCCTGCGGGAGCTGTTTTTT.

The rearrangement joins TRBV29-1 to TRBJ1-4; D not resolved. This CDR3 is built from 12 residues. Trimming took 3 bases from V and 8 from J, leaving 10 bases between them. CDR1 is SQVTM and CDR2 is ANQGSEA in the germline V gene. The CDR3 region has the DNA TGCAGCGTTGAGGAGGGTACAGAAAAACTGTTTTTT. Residues: CSVEEGTEKLFF.

Comments on this clone: Other DNA sequences in this sample translate to the same CDR3. This chain uses TRBV28 with TRBJ2-7; a possible D gene is TRBD1 (5 bases). This CDR3 comprises 11 residues. Germline values: CDR1 MDHEN, CDR2 SYDVKM. The ends were cut back, 5 bases at V and 3 bases at J, with 5 bases in the middle. The CDR3 spells CASSRGYEQYF. DNA for the CDR3: TGTGCCAGCAGTAGGGGCTACGAGCAGTACTTC.

The chain carries TRBV3-1 (or the pseudogene TRBV3-2) and TRBJ1-6, with TRBD1 matching over 7 bases. Germline loops: CDR1 LGHDT, CDR2 YNNKEL (reference sequence). Trimming at V came to 6 bases and at J to 10 bases, leaving 9 bases not matched to a gene. The CDR3 consists of 14 residues. The CDR3 here is CASRQTGLESPLHF. CDR3 nucleotide sequence: TGTGCCAGCAGACAGACAGGGCTCGAGTCACCCCTCCACTTT.

This chain connects TRBV7-6 to TRBJ2-1; 11 nucleotides agree with TRBD1. The V and J ends lost 5 bases and 6 bases, in that order; junction bases with no gene match: 18. The germline CDR1 and CDR2 sequences are SGHVS and FNYEAQ. The length of the CDR3 is 19 residues. Here the CDR3 reads CASSPGTGGIVPKFNEQFF. The CDR3 DNA sequence: TGTGCCAGCAGCCCAGGGACAGGGGGGATAGTTCCTAAATTCAATGAGCAGTTCTTC.

The chain recombines TRBV28 with TRBJ2-7; D gene ambiguous. The CDR3 covers 12 residues. Germline V gene lookup returns CDR1 MDHEN and CDR2 SYDVKM. Trimming cost V 8 bases and J 3 bases, with 11 bases left between them. CDR3 DNA: TGTGCCAGCCAAAGCGTAGACTACGAGCAGTACTTC. Amino acid sequence: CASQSVDYEQYF.

The chain employs TRBV29-1 and TRBJ1-2; no reliable D call. Germline loops: CDR1 SQVTM, CDR2 ANQGSEA. CDR3 length equals 11 residues. V lost 3 bases, J lost 3 bases, and 5 bases lay in between. CDR3 nucleotide sequence: TGCAGCGTTGACGAGTACTATGGCTACACCTTC. Translation gives CSVDEYYGYTF. The full variable domain, completed using reference TRBV29-1 and TRBJ1-2, is SAVISQKPSRDICQRGTSLTIQCQVDSQVTMMFWYRQQPGQSLTLIATANQGSEATYESGFVIDKFPISRPNLTFSTLTVSNMSPEDSSIYLCSVDEYYGYTFGSGTRLTVV.

The chain combines TRBV9 with TRBJ2-3; no clear D. Germline CDR1 SGDLS, CDR2 YYNGEE. The ends were cut back, 4 bases at V and 4 bases at J, with 4 bases in the middle. The length of the CDR3 is 11 residues. CDR3 region: CASSSSDTQYF. The CDR3 DNA follows: TGTGCCAGCAGCTCGTCAGATACGCAGTATTTT.

The rearrangement links TRBV30 to TRBJ2-7, with 12 bases aligning to TRBD1. Looked up from germline, CDR1 is GTSNPN and CDR2 is SVGIG (reference sequence). This CDR3 spans 16 amino acids. V shed 1 base, J shed 3 bases, and the junction held 7 bases outside the gene matches. As DNA, the CDR3 is TGTGCCTGGAGTGGGGGACAGGGGGCATACCTCTACGAGCAGTACTTC. Residues: CAWSGGQGAYLYEQYF. Supplemented by reference TRBV30 and TRBJ2-7, the full variable domain reads SQTIHQWPATLVQPVGSPLSLECTVEGTSNPNLYWYRQAAGRGLQLLFYSVGIGQISSEVPQNLSASRPQDRQFILSSKKLLLSDSGFYLCAWSGGQGAYLYEQYFGPGTRLTVT.

This chain uses TRBV6-6 with TRBJ2-3; 10 nucleotides line up with TRBD2. Germline assignment: CDR1 MNHNY and CDR2 SVGAGI (reference sequence). Trimming removed 5 bases from V and 6 bases from J; junction bases left unmatched: 11. The CDR3 length is 16 residues. This chain's CDR3 is CASSQSGGAYWDTQYF. CDR3 bases: TGTGCCAGCAGTCAGAGCGGGGGGGCTTACTGGGATACGCAGTATTTT.

This clone was recorded only once. The gene calls are TRBV10-3 and TRBJ1-1; unclear D gene. The CDR3 contains 13 residues. The germline V gene encodes CDR1 ENHRY and CDR2 SYGVKD. Trimming removed 2 bases from V and 4 bases from J, with 8 bases in between. CDR3 amino acids: CAISEGESTEAFF. CDR3 sequence (DNA): TGTGCCATCAGTGAGGGGGAGTCCACTGAAGCTTTCTTT.

V usage is TRBV5-6 and J usage is TRBJ1-4; possible D gene TRBD1, 6 bases. V was cut by 4 bases and J by 3 bases, with 13 bases left in between. CDR1 and CDR2 from the germline V gene are SGHDT and YYEEEE. The CDR3 runs to 15 residues. CDR3 sequence: CASSLGQRPNEKLFF. The CDR3 DNA follows: TGTGCCAGCAGCCTCGGACAGCGACCTAATGAAAAACTGTTTTTT.

The V call is TRBV9, the J call TRBJ1-2, with D maybe TRBD1 (5 bases). In germline, CDR1 is SGDLS, CDR2 YYNGEE. The V gene lost 5 bases and the J gene lost 8 bases, with 10 bases spanning the gap. The CDR3 loop spans 11 amino acids. Here the CDR3 reads CASRRYRGYTF. CDR3 nucleotide sequence: TGTGCCAGCAGAAGGTACAGGGGCTACACCTTC.

This chain connects TRBV19 to TRBJ2-5; 8 bases match TRBD2. Looked up from germline, CDR1 is LNHDA and CDR2 is SQIVND (reference sequence). CDR3 length: 17 residues. V trimming: 4 bases; J trimming: 0 bases; junction bases outside the gene matches: 10. CDR3 in DNA: TGTGCCAGTAGTACCCTAACTAGCGGATTGTACCAAGAGACCCAGTACTTC. The encoded protein is CASSTLTSGLYQETQYF. Filled out from reference TRBV19 and TRBJ2-5, the complete variable domain reads DGGITQSPKYLFRKEGQNVTLSCEQNLNHDAMYWYRQDPGQGLRLIYYSQIVNDFQKGDIAEGYSVSREKKESFPLTVTSAQKNPTAFYLCASSTLTSGLYQETQYFGPGTRLLVL.